What follows are 30 T cell receptor beta chains derived from one specimen sequenced in a study of control samples from healthy donors and cancer patients. Sequenced by immunoSEQ multiplex PCR; TCRdb stores in-frame clones only, minus some. The sample has about 150,000 clones, around 88% seen once; the top ten hold approximately 1.8%. The sample comprised blood. Source of these receptors: a young man in good health.

This clone was detected only once. The chain links TRBV7-2 to TRBJ2-3; D assignment may be TRBD1 or TRBD2 (5 bases each). The CDR3 sequence is 14 residues long. Germline CDR1 is SGHTA and CDR2 is FQGNSA. The germline V and J ends were trimmed by 6 bases and 0 bases, with 10 bases remaining between them. CDR3 coding DNA: TGTGCCAGCAGTACGGGGCCCAGCACAGATACGCAGTATTTT. The encoded protein is CASSTGPSTDTQYF. Using reference TRBV7-2 and TRBJ2-3 for the parts outside the CDR3, the full variable domain is GAGVSQSPSNKVTEKGKDVELRCDPISGHTALYWYRQSLGQGLEFLIYFQGNSAPDKSGLPSDRFSAERTGGSVSTLTIQRTQQEDSAVYLCASSTGPSTDTQYFGPGTRLTVL.

The chain recombines TRBV6-4 with TRBJ1-5; possibly TRBD1 for D (6 bases). Germline V gene lookup returns CDR1 MRHNA and CDR2 SNTAGT. V was cut by 6 bases and J by 0 bases, with 18 bases left in between. The CDR3 consists of 17 residues. In DNA form, the CDR3 reads TGTGCCAGCAGAGCCGGGAGGGACACCCTTAGCAATCAGCCCCAGCATTTT. Residues: CASRAGRDTLSNQPQHF.

In its sample, this clone was seen a few times. The chain uses TRBV19 and TRBJ1-5; D ambiguous. The CDR3 runs 17 residues. V lost 3 bases and J lost 9, with 24 bases in between. CDR1 is LNHDA and CDR2 is SQIVND in the germline V gene (reference sequence). The CDR3 sequence: CASSIFASGSLHLPQHF. CDR3 nucleotide sequence: TGTGCCAGTAGTATTTTTGCGTCCGGATCCCTTCATTTGCCCCAGCATTTT.

This clone showed up just a few times. The chain uses TRBV6-5 and TRBJ1-4, with a possible D match to TRBD1 (5 bases). CDR3 length: 16 residues. The V gene's germline CDR1 is MNHEY and CDR2 SVGAGI. The V gene lost 4 bases and the J gene lost 6 bases, with 18 bases spanning the gap. In nucleotides, the CDR3 is TGTGCCAGCAGTTCCGAACCGGGACTGACCTATGAAAAACTGTTTTTT. Translation: CASSSEPGLTYEKLFF.

The chain couples TRBV24-1 to TRBJ2-7; 9 nucleotides agree with TRBD2. Germline CDR1 KGHDR, CDR2 SFDVKD. The trim removed 5 bases at V and 2 bases at J, leaving 6 bases unmatched. The CDR3 extends over 15 amino acids. This chain's CDR3 is CATSASGANTYEQYF. For the CDR3, the DNA is TGTGCCACCAGTGCTAGCGGGGCCAACACCTACGAGCAGTACTTC.

The rearrangement uses TRBV6-5 and TRBJ2-2; 7 nucleotides align to TRBD1. This CDR3 has 15 residues. CDR1 is MNHEY, CDR2 SVGAGI, per germline. The junction had 9 bases not matched to a gene; V was cut back by 5 bases and J by 6 bases. The CDR3 coding sequence is TGTGCCAGCAGTCGGTCCAGGGGGAAGGCCGGGGAGCTGTTTTTT. This encodes CASSRSRGKAGELFF.

Of note for this clone: At one of its ends the junction is not consistent with the germline gene, which may arise from a read error. The chain recombines TRBV5-6 with TRBJ2-5; D is unclear. The germline V gene encodes CDR1 SGHDT and CDR2 YYEEEE. The CDR3 consists of 12 residues. This CDR3 reads CASSLAVYPEHF. DNA of the CDR3: TGTGCCAGCAGCTTGGCCGTTTATCCCGAACACTTC.

A few counts support this clone. V and J are TRBV6-2 or TRBV6-3 and TRBJ2-5, with TRBD2 identical over 16 bases. This CDR3 has 19 amino acids. CDR1 MNHEY and CDR2 SVGEGT come from the germline V gene. Losses at the gene ends were 4 bases for V and 7 bases for J; bases not matched to a gene: 15. The CDR3 here is CASSFGTSGGAHRPGTQYF. The CDR3 DNA reads TGTGCCAGCAGTTTCGGGACTAGCGGGGGGGCACATCGCCCAGGGACCCAGTACTTC.

The V and J genes are TRBV19 and TRBJ1-1; weak D call: TRBD1 (6 bases). The CDR3 totals 16 residues. The ends were cut back, 10 bases at V and 3 bases at J, with 24 bases in the middle. Germline CDR1 LNHDA, CDR2 SQIVND (reference sequence). DNA of the CDR3: TGTGCCACCTCAAGGGAGGGGGGCAGAGCGTACACTGAAGCTTTCTTT. It specifies CATSREGGRAYTEAFF.

J is TRBJ2-1 and V is TRBV6-4; TRBD2 aligns across 8 bases. This CDR3 contains 16 residues. The V and J ends lost 4 bases and 8 bases, in that order; junction bases with no gene match: 13. CDR1 is MRHNA, CDR2 SNTAGT, per germline. The CDR3 sequence: CASSVRSGGIYDEQFF. DNA for the CDR3: TGTGCCAGCAGTGTAAGGAGCGGGGGTATTTACGATGAGCAGTTCTTC.

CDR3 nucleotides: TGTGCCAGCAGTTTCGATAGGGATGGGAACACTGAAGCTTTCTTT. It specifies CASSFDRDGNTEAFF. The chain recombines TRBV27 with TRBJ1-1; D not resolved. V was clipped by 3 bases and J by 1 base, with 12 bases between them. The CDR3 is made up of 15 amino acids. Per the germline V gene, CDR1 is MNHEY and CDR2 is SMNVEV (reference sequence).

The rearrangement uses TRBV30 and TRBJ1-6; no reliable D call. The CDR3 length is 14 residues. Germline values: CDR1 GTSNPN, CDR2 SVGIG (reference sequence). V lost 3 bases, J lost 5 bases, and 11 bases lay in between. The CDR3 nucleotides are TGTGCCTGGAGCCAAGGACGGGATAATTCACCCCTCCACTTT. Translated: CAWSQGRDNSPLHF.

The chain links TRBV9 to TRBJ2-2; D unclear. The CDR3 runs 13 residues. From germline, CDR1 is SGDLS and CDR2 YYNGEE. V was trimmed by 0 bases and J by 3 bases, leaving 3 bases between them. The CDR3 bases are TGTGCCAGCAGCGTAGTAGACACCGGGGAGCTGTTTTTT. Protein sequence: CASSVVDTGELFF.

This chain uses TRBV5-4 with TRBJ2-3; 7 bases align to TRBD2. CDR3 length equals 16 residues. Germline CDR1 and CDR2: SGHNT and YYREEE (reference sequence). The V segment lost 0 bases and the J segment 3 bases; nucleotides outside the gene matches: 7. The CDR3 DNA reads as TGTGCCAGCAGCTTGGGACCAGCGGGGATGACAGATACGCAGTATTTT. This gives the protein CASSLGPAGMTDTQYF. Full variable domain (missing parts from reference TRBV5-4 and TRBJ2-3): ETGVTQSPTHLIKTRGQQVTLRCSSQSGHNTVSWYQQALGQGPQFIFQYYREEENGRGNFPPRFSGLQFPNYSSELNVNALELDDSALYLCASSLGPAGMTDTQYFGPGTRLTVL.

The chain's CDR3 is CASSLAERETQYF. DNA for the CDR3: TGCGCCAGCAGCTTGGCCGAACGAGAGACCCAGTACTTC. The chain combines TRBV5-1 with TRBJ2-5; no clear D gene. Trimming left V 0 bases short and J 4 bases short, with 7 bases between. Germline CDR1 is SGHRS and CDR2 is YFSETQ. This CDR3 spans 13 amino acids.

This clone came up once. The V and J genes are TRBV9 and TRBJ1-3, with a possible D match to TRBD1 (5 bases). This CDR3 region has 13 residues. Trimming stripped 6 bases from V and 2 bases from J, with 9 bases between. Looked up from germline, CDR1 is SGDLS and CDR2 is YYNGEE. This CDR3 reads CASTGTAGNTIYF. CDR3 DNA: TGTGCCAGCACCGGGACGGCTGGAAACACCATATATTTT.

This sequence joins TRBV6-5 and TRBJ2-5; possibly TRBD1 for D (6 bases). Germline CDR1 is MNHEY and CDR2 is SVGAGI. This CDR3 has 13 residues. V was clipped by 6 bases and J by 4 bases, with 12 bases between them. The CDR3 nucleotides are TGTGCCAGCAGAGGGGGTTTTGGAGAGACCCAGTACTTC. It is translated as CASRGGFGETQYF.

This clone was detected only once. The CDR3 is CASSSPGTGVEKLFF. The CDR3, as DNA: TGTGCCAGCAGTTCTCCCGGGACAGGGGTTGAAAAACTGTTTTTT. J is TRBJ1-4 and V is TRBV28; 10 nucleotides agree with TRBD1. V shed 4 bases and J 7 bases; nucleotides not matched to a gene: 6. The CDR3 spans 15 residues. Germline values: CDR1 MDHEN, CDR2 SYDVKM.

The chain couples TRBV4-3 to TRBJ2-5; D is undetermined. Per germline, CDR1 LGHNA and CDR2 YSLEER. The CDR3 covers 14 residues. V was clipped by 0 bases and J by 1 base, with 6 bases between them. The CDR3 loop reads CASSQDHGQETQYF. CDR3 coding DNA: TGCGCCAGCAGCCAAGACCACGGCCAAGAGACCCAGTACTTC.

The chain uses TRBV6-2 or TRBV6-3 and TRBJ2-3, with 10 bases lining up with TRBD2. The CDR3 totals 12 residues. Germline V CDR1 and CDR2: MNHEY, SVGEGT. V lost 5 bases to trimming and J lost 11 bases; unmatched junction nucleotides: 4. The CDR3 bases are TGTGCCAGCAGTCATGGACTAGCGGAGCAGTATTTT. Protein product: CASSHGLAEQYF.

V and J are TRBV5-1 and TRBJ2-7, with D unresolved. Trimming removed 4 bases from V and 0 bases from J, with 14 bases in between. This CDR3 is 15 amino acids long. Looked up from germline, CDR1 is SGHRS and CDR2 is YFSETQ. Here the CDR3 reads CASSPVAEISYEQYF. For the CDR3, the DNA is TGCGCCAGCAGCCCGGTAGCCGAAATCTCCTACGAGCAGTACTTC.

This clone is a singleton in its sample. The chain joins TRBV29-1 to TRBJ1-1; unclear D gene. Per the germline V gene, CDR1 is SQVTM and CDR2 is ANQGSEA. The CDR3 runs to 13 residues. V shed 4 bases and J shed 1 base, with 10 bases lying between them. The CDR3 sequence is CSVAISENTEAFF. DNA for the CDR3: TGCAGCGTTGCCATCTCGGAGAACACTGAAGCTTTCTTT.

V is TRBV30 and J is TRBJ1-5, with D hard to call. Trimming shortened V by 4 bases and J by 0 bases, and 10 bases separated the two germline ends. The germline V gene encodes CDR1 GTSNPN and CDR2 SVGIG (reference sequence). The CDR3 is made up of 14 amino acids. CDR3 coding DNA: TGTGCCTGGACAGAAGGTTATAGCAATCAGCCCCAGCATTTT. Its translation: CAWTEGYSNQPQHF.

The rearrangement links TRBV9 to TRBJ2-7, with unresolved D. The CDR3 extends over 15 amino acids. Germline CDR1 reads SGDLS; CDR2 reads YYNGEE. V dropped 0 bases and J dropped 7 bases, with 17 bases sitting between them. CDR3 nucleotides: TGTGCCAGCAGCGTAGAGATAGCCACTTTAGAGGAGCAGTACTTC. It encodes CASSVEIATLEEQYF.

The gene calls are TRBV28 and TRBJ2-7, with TRBD2 as a possible D gene (5 bases). CDR3 size: 13 residues. Between the trimmed V and J ends, which lost 8 bases and 0 bases, there was a span of 11 bases. Looked up from germline, CDR1 is MDHEN and CDR2 is SYDVKM. In DNA, the CDR3 is TGTGCCAGCGGTCAGAGGGACTCCTACGAGCAGTACTTC. Protein sequence: CASGQRDSYEQYF.

The V gene is TRBV28, the J gene TRBJ2-6; D is unresolved. The length of the CDR3 is 15 residues. CDR1 and CDR2 (germline): MDHEN, SYDVKM. The V gene lost 6 bases and the J gene lost 0 bases, with 9 bases spanning the gap. CDR3 DNA: TGTGCCAGCAGCGACGGTTTCTCTGGGGCCAACGTCCTGACTTTC. Its translation: CASSDGFSGANVLTF.

The chain has TRBV19 and TRBJ2-2; 8 bases fit TRBD2. V shed 8 bases and J 11 bases; nucleotides not matched to a gene: 10. CDR1 is LNHDA and CDR2 is SQIVND in the germline V gene (reference sequence). This CDR3 region has 13 residues. CDR3: CASSTSATQELFF. CDR3 bases: TGTGCCAGTTCGACTAGCGCGACGCAAGAGCTGTTTTTT.

The chain uses TRBV9 and TRBJ2-1; 7 bases match TRBD2. CDR3 size: 14 residues. V lost 0 bases to trimming and J lost 5 bases; unmatched junction nucleotides: 2. Germline V gives CDR1 SGDLS, CDR2 YYNGEE. The CDR3 loop reads CASSVGAGDNEQFF. CDR3 nucleotide sequence: TGTGCCAGCAGCGTAGGGGCGGGGGACAATGAGCAGTTCTTC.

The CDR3 is CASSYREMEAFF. The CDR3 DNA reads as TGTGCCAGCAGCTACAGGGAGATGGAAGCTTTCTTT. V and J are TRBV7-9 and TRBJ1-1; TRBD1 is a possible D gene (6 bases). Trimming pared 4 bases from V and 8 bases from J, leaving 11 bases between. This CDR3 comprises 12 residues. Germline V gene sequence: CDR1 SEHNR, CDR2 FQNEAQ (reference sequence).

The chain links TRBV4-1 to TRBJ2-2, with 9 positions matching TRBD1. Germline-derived CDR1 and CDR2 are MGHRA and YSYEKL. The V and J ends lost 5 bases and 6 bases, in that order; junction bases with no gene match: 7. The CDR3 runs 15 residues. CDR3 nucleotide sequence: TGCGCCAGCAGCGCCCGGGACAGGGCGGCCGGGGAGCTGTTTTTT. Encoded protein: CASSARDRAAGELFF.